A selection of T cell receptor beta chains follows, all from one sample in a study of blood T cell repertoires in COVID-19. Sequenced by immunoSEQ multiplex PCR; TCRdb stores in-frame clones only, minus some. This table holds about 310,000 clones, about 89% found once. Sample: PBMCs or T cells enriched from blood (not recorded which). These receptor sequences come from a woman between 40 and 50 years old who had recovered from COVID-19. Both conserved end residues are part of each CDR3. Fields, in order: CDR3 protein, CDR3 DNA, clone size, J gene, CDR3 length, V gene, D gene. The D gene is left open where the match is weak. A clone size is listed for some rows: how often the clone was seen (once, few, many), or a class if it is expanded.

cdr3_aa: CASSLLAGANYNEQFF
cdr3_nt: TGTGCCAGCAGTCTACTAGCGGGAGCCAATTACAATGAGCAGTTCTTC
clone_size: NA
j_call: TRBJ2-1
cdr3_length: 16
v_call: TRBV6-4
d_call: TRBD2

cdr3_aa: CAWSVPGVTDTQYF
cdr3_nt: TGTGCCTGGAGTGTACCAGGGGTCACAGATACGCAGTATTTT
clone_size: NA
j_call: TRBJ2-3
cdr3_length: 14
v_call: TRBV30
d_call: NA

cdr3_aa: CASSPPWGEGTDTQYF
cdr3_nt: TGTGCCAGCAGCCCCCCCTGGGGGGAGGGCACAGATACGCAGTATTTT
clone_size: NA
j_call: TRBJ2-3
cdr3_length: 16
v_call: TRBV11-3
d_call: NA

cdr3_aa: CASSPRLAGNEQFF
cdr3_nt: TGTGCCAGCAGCCCTAGACTAGCGGGAAATGAGCAGTTCTTC
clone_size: NA
j_call: TRBJ2-1
cdr3_length: 14
v_call: TRBV9
d_call: TRBD2

cdr3_aa: CASGLPPLVNTEAFF
cdr3_nt: TGTGCTAGTGGTTTGCCCCCTCTAGTGAACACTGAAGCTTTCTTT
clone_size: NA
j_call: TRBJ1-1
cdr3_length: 15
v_call: TRBV12-5
d_call: NA

cdr3_aa: CASSQEADTQYF
cdr3_nt: TGTGCCAGCAGCCAAGAAGCTGATACGCAGTATTTT
clone_size: NA
j_call: TRBJ2-3
cdr3_length: 12
v_call: TRBV4-2
d_call: NA

cdr3_aa: CASSGGLQVEQYF
cdr3_nt: TGTGCCAGCAGTGGAGGGCTTCAGGTCGAGCAGTACTTC
clone_size: NA
j_call: TRBJ2-7
cdr3_length: 13
v_call: TRBV7-9
d_call: NA

cdr3_aa: CASSYERGGYEQYF
cdr3_nt: TGTGCCAGCAGTTACGAGCGAGGGGGTTACGAGCAGTACTTC
clone_size: NA
j_call: TRBJ2-7
cdr3_length: 14
v_call: TRBV6-6
d_call: NA

cdr3_aa: CASSLALGTGGGYTF
cdr3_nt: TGTGCCAGCAGCTTAGCGCTTGGGACAGGTGGTGGCTACACCTTC
clone_size: NA
j_call: TRBJ1-2
cdr3_length: 15
v_call: TRBV7-2
d_call: TRBD1

cdr3_aa: CASSARTESGNTIYF
cdr3_nt: TGTGCCAGCAGTGCCCGGACTGAATCTGGAAACACCATATATTTT
clone_size: NA
j_call: TRBJ1-3
cdr3_length: 15
v_call: TRBV2
d_call: NA

cdr3_aa: CASSFGDSVLPLHF
cdr3_nt: TGTGCCAGCAGCTTTGGGGACAGCGTCCTTCCCCTCCACTTT
clone_size: NA
j_call: TRBJ1-6
cdr3_length: 14
v_call: TRBV7-9
d_call: TRBD1

cdr3_aa: CASSQDLGATNEKLFF
cdr3_nt: TGCGCCAGCAGCCAAGATCTGGGGGCCACTAATGAAAAACTGTTTTTT
clone_size: NA
j_call: TRBJ1-4
cdr3_length: 16
v_call: TRBV4-1
d_call: NA

cdr3_aa: CSVVGQGVYEQYF
cdr3_nt: TGCAGCGTTGTGGGACAGGGGGTCTACGAGCAGTACTTC
clone_size: once
j_call: TRBJ2-7
cdr3_length: 13
v_call: TRBV29-1
d_call: TRBD1

cdr3_aa: CASSLRQGYGYTF
cdr3_nt: TGTGCCAGCAGCTTGAGACAGGGATATGGCTACACCTTC
clone_size: NA
j_call: TRBJ1-2
cdr3_length: 13
v_call: TRBV11-3
d_call: TRBD1

cdr3_aa: CASSYREAAAYNEQFF
cdr3_nt: TGTGCCAGCAGCTACCGCGAGGCGGCCGCCTACAATGAGCAGTTCTTC
clone_size: NA
j_call: TRBJ2-1
cdr3_length: 16
v_call: TRBV3-1/TRBV3-2
d_call: NA

cdr3_aa: CASSPSQGVGGYTF
cdr3_nt: TGTGCCAGCAGCCCCTCACAGGGCGTGGGTGGCTACACCTTC
clone_size: NA
j_call: TRBJ1-2
cdr3_length: 14
v_call: TRBV9
d_call: NA

cdr3_aa: CASTHGTSGYNEQFF
cdr3_nt: TGTGCCAGCACCCACGGGACTAGCGGTTACAATGAGCAGTTCTTC
clone_size: NA
j_call: TRBJ2-1
cdr3_length: 15
v_call: TRBV5-4
d_call: TRBD2

cdr3_aa: CAARDSSSYEQYF
cdr3_nt: TGTGCCGCCCGGGACTCTAGCTCCTACGAGCAGTACTTC
clone_size: NA
j_call: TRBJ2-7
cdr3_length: 13
v_call: TRBV6-6
d_call: NA

cdr3_aa: CAWSESGFTYEQYF
cdr3_nt: TGTGCCTGGAGTGAATCAGGGTTCACCTACGAGCAGTACTTC
clone_size: NA
j_call: TRBJ2-7
cdr3_length: 14
v_call: TRBV30
d_call: NA

cdr3_aa: CSVELAGVEDTQYF
cdr3_nt: TGCAGCGTTGAGTTAGCGGGAGTTGAAGATACGCAGTATTTT
clone_size: NA
j_call: TRBJ2-3
cdr3_length: 14
v_call: TRBV29-1
d_call: TRBD2

cdr3_aa: CASSFRRATNEKLFF
cdr3_nt: TGTGCCAGCAGTTTTCGCAGGGCAACTAATGAAAAACTGTTTTTT
clone_size: NA
j_call: TRBJ1-4
cdr3_length: 15
v_call: TRBV28
d_call: NA

cdr3_aa: CASSAGLATDTQYF
cdr3_nt: TGTGCCAGCAGCGCAGGACTAGCCACAGATACGCAGTATTTT
clone_size: NA
j_call: TRBJ2-3
cdr3_length: 14
v_call: TRBV7-8
d_call: TRBD2

cdr3_aa: CASSQGSASGTDTQYF
cdr3_nt: TGCGCCAGCAGCCAAGGATCGGCTAGCGGCACAGATACGCAGTATTTT
clone_size: NA
j_call: TRBJ2-3
cdr3_length: 16
v_call: TRBV4-3
d_call: NA